This T cell receptor beta chain was sequenced in a study of a mutant IDH1 vaccine in newly diagnosed glioma. Study-level background: Investigators started vaccination 4-6 weeks after radiotherapy alone, or with temozolomide cycles. Whole-study findings and limits: Whatever changes occurred in top peripheral T cell clonotypes seemed unrelated to pseudoprogression.

After removal of 4 bases from V and 5 bases from J, the junction contained 6 bases not matched to a gene. The CDR3 covers 16 residues. Per the germline V gene, CDR1 is MNHEY and CDR2 is SVGAGI. About this clone: Its matching antigen is unknown.

Time point given: week 35, safety follow-up. In the vaccine, a single dose held 300 ug of the mutant IDH1 20-mer peptide, along with topical imiquimod. Assay used: immunoSEQ multiplex PCR; TCRdb lists only in-frame clones, some missing. The data show around 70,000 clones, around 84% seen once. The sequence was collected from a man aged 25-45 years with glioma. J is TRBJ2-3 and V is TRBV6-5, with 13 bases matching TRBD2. Sequences were derived from PBMCs, sampled from a glioma patient whose treatment included an IDH1 peptide vaccine. CDR3 region: CASSSLAGGFQDTQYF. In nucleotides, the CDR3 is TGTGCCAGCAGTTCACTAGCGGGGGGGTTCCAAGATACGCAGTATTTT.